The 23 T cell receptor beta chains below all came from one sample that was sequenced in a study of identical twins. TCRdb re-called the 5' RACE reads with MiXCR, one entry per CDR3 protein. The sample holds 1.5 million to 2 million distinct CDR3 sequences; around a third are singletons and the top ten take around 0.3%. Sequencing was performed on cord blood. These TCRs come from a newborn girl in good health.

V is TRBV30 and J is TRBJ1-4; TRBD1 agrees at 10 bases. The CDR3 is made up of 13 amino acids. Germline-derived CDR1 and CDR2 are GTSNPN and SVGIG (reference sequence). The V segment lost 3 bases and the J segment 5 bases; nucleotides outside the gene matches: 0. This CDR3 reads CAWRDRGNEKLFF. CDR3 DNA: TGTGCCTGGAGGGACAGGGGGAATGAAAAACTGTTTTTT.

This clonotype was found a few times. This chain uses TRBV5-1 with TRBJ2-5, with TRBD2 matching 11 bases. Germline V gene data show CDR1 as SGHRS and CDR2 as YFSETQ. V trimming: 0 bases; J trimming: 5 bases; junction bases outside the gene matches: 9. The CDR3 sequence is 17 residues long. The CDR3 nucleotides read TGCGCCAGCAGCTTGGGACTAGCGGGGCGCGCTAGGGAGACCCAGTACTTC. Protein: CASSLGLAGRARETQYF.

The chain employs TRBV10-3 and TRBJ2-7, with D tentatively TRBD2 (5 bases). V lost 6 bases to trimming and J lost 2 bases, with 17 bases between them. This CDR3 spans 15 amino acids. CDR1 and CDR2 from the germline V gene are ENHRY and SYGVKD. The CDR3, as DNA: TGTGCCATCAGACAAGGGTATACGGGGACCTACGAGCAGTACTTC. Translation: CAIRQGYTGTYEQYF.

The chain links TRBV4-1 to TRBJ1-1; the D gene is possibly TRBD1 (6 bases). Germline CDR1 MGHRA, CDR2 YSYEKL. The CDR3 is 15 amino acids. Trimming shortened V by 2 bases and J by 1 base, and 11 bases separated the two germline ends. The CDR3 loop reads CASSQPLTGNTEAFF. CDR3 in DNA: TGCGCCAGCAGCCAACCCCTGACAGGGAACACTGAAGCTTTCTTT.

The rearrangement links TRBV7-9 to TRBJ1-2; perhaps TRBD1 as D (5 bases). Germline V gives CDR1 SEHNR, CDR2 FQNEAQ (reference sequence). The CDR3 contains 11 residues. CDR3 in DNA: TGTGTCATCGACAGAAACTATGGCTACACCTTC. Translated, it gives CVIDRNYGYTF.

The chain uses TRBV24-1 and TRBJ2-1; D might be TRBD1 or TRBD2, each matching 5 bases. The ends were cut back, 3 bases at V and 0 bases at J, with 14 bases in the middle. This CDR3 is 17 amino acids long. Looked up from germline, CDR1 is KGHDR and CDR2 is SFDVKD. This chain's CDR3 is CATSDPRDGRSYNEQFF. The CDR3 DNA reads TGTGCCACCAGTGATCCCCGGGACGGACGCTCCTACAATGAGCAGTTCTTC.

The genes are TRBV27 and TRBJ1-1, with D possibly matching TRBD1 (5 bases). The CDR3 totals 13 residues. Germline lookup yields CDR1 MNHEY and CDR2 SMNVEV (reference sequence). The V end lost 5 bases, the J end lost 6 bases, and 13 bases lay between the germline ends. CDR3 sequence reads: CASSGTVQAEAFF. DNA of the CDR3: TGTGCCAGCAGTGGCACAGTACAGGCTGAAGCTTTCTTT.

The chain recombines TRBV7-9 with TRBJ1-1; D might be TRBD1 (6 bases). Germline assignment: CDR1 SEHNR and CDR2 FQNEAQ (reference sequence). The CDR3 sequence is 15 residues long. V shed 3 bases and J shed 2 bases, with 13 bases lying between them. CDR3 residues: CASSFRGYFNTEAFF. In DNA, the CDR3 is TGTGCCAGCAGCTTCAGGGGCTACTTCAACACTGAAGCTTTCTTT.

This clonotype was recorded a few times. V and J are TRBV28 and TRBJ2-5; D is uncertain. The J call could be wrong; TRBJ2-7 is a better fit for the DNA end. This CDR3 has 18 amino acids. CDR1 is MDHEN and CDR2 is SYDVKM in the germline V gene. CDR3 sequence (DNA): TGTGCCAGCACCTCCGGACGCCTGGATCGCCCTCATTCGGTCGAGCAGTACTTC. Amino acids: CASTSGRLDRPHSVEQYF.

This clonotype occurred a few times. This sequence joins TRBV4-2 and TRBJ2-1; TRBD2 matches 7 bases. The V gene's germline CDR1 is LGHNA and CDR2 YNFKEQ. V lost 4 bases to trimming and J lost 6 bases; unmatched junction nucleotides: 12. CDR3 length: 16 residues. CDR3 residues: CASSRQHGGEANEQFF. The CDR3, as DNA: TGTGCCAGCAGCCGCCAACATGGGGGGGAGGCCAATGAGCAGTTCTTC.

V is TRBV28 and J is TRBJ2-7; 11 positions agree with TRBD2. This CDR3 is 15 amino acids long. Per the germline V gene, CDR1 is MDHEN and CDR2 is SYDVKM. Unmatched junction bases numbered 11, after V lost 10 bases and J lost 3 bases. The CDR3 reads CATRRGTSGFYEQYF. CDR3 sequence (DNA): TGTGCCACCAGGCGCGGGACTAGCGGTTTCTACGAGCAGTACTTC.

This clonotype was observed a handful of times. CDR3 residues: CATSDASLNYGYTF. For the CDR3, the DNA is TGTGCCACCAGTGACGCGAGTTTAAACTATGGCTACACCTTC. V and J are TRBV24-1 and TRBJ1-2; D gene unclear. This CDR3 region has 14 residues. The germline gives CDR1 KGHDR, CDR2 SFDVKD. V dropped 4 bases and J dropped 2 bases, with 10 bases sitting between them.

This clonotype was recorded many times. This chain links TRBV5-1 with TRBJ1-1; no clear D gene. Germline CDR1 and CDR2: SGHRS and YFSETQ. The CDR3 totals 12 residues. V was trimmed by 4 bases and J by 4 bases, leaving 8 bases between them. The CDR3 DNA reads as TGCGCCAGCAGCGCCCGGGGCACTGAAGCTTTCTTT. Translated, it gives CASSARGTEAFF.

This clonotype turned up a few times. The rearrangement uses TRBV10-3 and TRBJ2-7; TRBD2 agrees at 12 bases. Germline CDR1 is ENHRY and CDR2 is SYGVKD. The V gene end was trimmed by 2 bases and the J gene end by 3 bases; junction bases not matched to a gene: 2. The CDR3 consists of 15 residues. The CDR3 here is CAISERTSGIYEQYF. As DNA, the CDR3 is TGTGCCATCAGTGAGAGGACTAGCGGGATCTACGAGCAGTACTTC.

The sample holds a few counts of this clonotype. The V gene is TRBV10-2, the J gene TRBJ2-1; no clear D gene. This CDR3 is built from 15 residues. Between the trimmed V and J ends, which lost 6 bases and 7 bases, there was a span of 19 bases. Germline CDR1 WSHSY, CDR2 SAAADI. The CDR3 reads CASRTTSARPNEQFF. For the CDR3, the DNA is TGCGCCAGCAGGACGACGTCTGCTAGGCCTAATGAGCAGTTCTTC.

This clonotype was seen a handful of times. The chain recombines TRBV6-5 with TRBJ1-2; 11 positions agree with TRBD1. Germline CDR1 reads MNHEY; CDR2 reads SVGAGI. The length of the CDR3 is 16 residues. The trim removed 6 bases at V and 0 bases at J, leaving 6 bases unmatched. The CDR3 DNA reads TGTGCCAGCAGGGGGACAGGGGGGCAAGCTAACTATGGCTACACCTTC. This sequence encodes CASRGTGGQANYGYTF.

This clonotype has a count of ten or more. The CDR3 loop is CASSFLDEQFF. In DNA form, the CDR3 reads TGTGCCAGCAGTTTTCTCGATGAGCAGTTCTTC. This rearrangement joins TRBV12-3 or TRBV12-4 to TRBJ2-1; D uncertain. The V end lost 3 bases, the J end lost 8 bases, and 5 bases lay between the germline ends. The CDR3 covers 11 residues.

The V and J genes are TRBV20-1 and TRBJ2-5, with TRBD2 matching 7 bases. The CDR3 length is 15 residues. Germline CDR1 and CDR2: DFQATT and SNEGSKA (reference sequence). J lost 5 bases, V lost 2 bases, and 11 bases had no gene match. CDR3 sequence reads: CSARRGVRVSETQYF. CDR3 nucleotides: TGCAGTGCTAGACGGGGGGTCAGGGTATCGGAGACCCAGTACTTC.

The V gene is TRBV9, the J gene TRBJ2-1; 10 positions match TRBD2. V was clipped by 3 bases and J by 7 bases; unmatched bases: 10. The CDR3 contains 16 residues. CDR1 and CDR2 (germline): SGDLS, YYNGEE. The CDR3 spells CASSASGGAPRNEQFF. The CDR3 DNA sequence: TGTGCCAGCAGCGCCAGCGGGGGGGCCCCGAGGAATGAGCAGTTCTTC.

The CDR3 spells CSAPRWASGSRTYEQYF. CDR3 DNA sequence: TGCAGTGCCCCCAGGTGGGCTAGCGGGAGTAGGACCTACGAGCAGTACTTC. The chain employs TRBV20-1 and TRBJ2-7; 10 bases map to TRBD2. CDR3 length: 17 residues. Germline assignment: CDR1 DFQATT and CDR2 SNEGSKA (reference sequence). With 6 bases clipped from V and 2 bases from J, the junction kept 16 bases outside the gene matches.

The V and J genes are TRBV28 and TRBJ2-7, with 7 bases lining up with TRBD2. V dropped 3 bases and J dropped 0; count of bases not matched to a gene: 8. The CDR3 has 16 residues. Germline CDR1 is MDHEN and CDR2 is SYDVKM. The CDR3 bases are TGTGCCAGCAGTTTTACCGGAGCGGGGAGCTCCTACGAGCAGTACTTC. Its translation is CASSFTGAGSSYEQYF.

The table lists this clonotype with a few counts. The V gene is TRBV25-1, the J gene TRBJ1-2; no reliable D call. V lost 3 bases and J lost 2, with 10 bases in between. In germline, CDR1 is MGHDK, CDR2 SYGVNS. CDR3 length equals 14 residues. CDR3 in amino acids: CASSESGRNYGYTF. CDR3 DNA sequence: TGTGCCAGCAGTGAGTCCGGACGGAACTATGGCTACACCTTC.

This chain joins TRBV12-3 or TRBV12-4 and TRBJ1-5; unclear D gene. The V and J ends lost 8 bases and 2 bases respectively, with 16 bases between them. There are 15 residues in the CDR3. CDR3 in amino acids: CASGLRKSRNQPQHF. CDR3 nucleotide sequence: TGTGCCAGCGGGTTGCGTAAAAGTCGCAATCAGCCCCAGCATTTT.